The rows below give T cell receptor beta chains drawn from one sample of a study of molecular identifiers for immune sequencing clone quantification. TCRdb processed the PCR reads anew with MiXCR; each CDR3 protein has one entry. The table shows tens of thousands of distinct CDR3 sequences, with roughly 18% occurring only once. Sequenced material: naive CD8+ T cells from blood, with Jurkat cell RNA spiked in. These receptors all come from a human donor in good health. Some libraries in this study had Jurkat cell RNA spiked in. Each CDR3 is given with its conserved first and last residue. A D gene is named only where the DNA matches it firmly. Clone size is stated in some rows and not others, as once, few, many or a class when expanded.

v_call	d_call	clone_size	j_call	cdr3_aa	cdr3_nt
TRBV19	NA	many	TRBJ1-5	CASSTRPTRPTPQHF	TGTGCCAGTAGTACCAGACCGACCAGACCGACTCCCCAGCATTTT
TRBV21-1	NA	many	TRBJ1-1	CASSKPPRQGGTEAFF	TGTGCCAGCAGCAAACCACCACGACAGGGAGGGACTGAAGCTTTCTTT
TRBV4-1	NA	many	TRBJ1-1	CASSHRSLGNTEAFF	TGCGCCAGCAGTCACCGCTCCTTGGGGAACACTGAAGCTTTCTTT
TRBV7-9	NA	NA	TRBJ2-5	CASTPPGDQETQYF	TGTGCCAGCACACCACCAGGGGACCAAGAGACCCAGTACTTC
TRBV7-9	NA	many	TRBJ2-2	CASRSSGTTNTGELFF	TGTGCCAGCAGGTCGTCGGGGACAACGAACACCGGGGAGCTGTTTTTT
TRBV4-2	NA	many	TRBJ1-1	CASSQEGWAGRNTEAFF	TGTGCCAGCAGCCAAGAAGGCTGGGCAGGGAGGAACACTGAAGCTTTCTTT
TRBV27	NA	many	TRBJ1-1	CASSLLGVNTEAFF	TGTGCCAGCAGTTTATTAGGAGTGAACACTGAAGCTTTCTTT
TRBV7-9	NA	many	TRBJ2-3	CASEAGNTDTQYF	TGTGCCAGCGAGGCAGGGAACACAGATACGCAGTATTTT
TRBV29-1	NA	many	TRBJ2-7	CSGGAGTYEQYF	TGCAGCGGTGGGGCAGGGACGTACGAGCAGTACTTC
TRBV9	NA	many	TRBJ2-5	CASSVAPTGPQETQYF	TGTGCCAGCAGCGTAGCCCCAACAGGGCCCCAAGAGACCCAGTACTTC
TRBV13	NA	many	TRBJ2-7	CASSLGAYEQYF	TGTGCCAGCAGCTTAGGGGCATACGAGCAGTACTTC
TRBV19	TRBD1	many	TRBJ2-5	CASSVFWDREETQYF	TGTGCCAGTAGTGTGTTTTGGGACAGGGAAGAGACCCAGTACTTC
TRBV2	NA	many	TRBJ2-7	CASSEVVSNPHEQYF	TGTGCCAGCAGTGAAGTCGTTAGCAATCCGCACGAGCAGTACTTC
TRBV27	NA	many	TRBJ2-2	CASNTVGTGELFF	TGTGCCAGCAACACTGTTGGGACCGGGGAGCTGTTTTTT
TRBV18	NA	many	TRBJ1-4	CASSPQETKRKLFF	TGTGCCAGCTCACCTCAGGAAACGAAACGAAAACTGTTTTTT
TRBV13	TRBD2	many	TRBJ2-7	CASSLRLAGGLGEQYF	TGTGCCAGCAGCTTAAGGCTAGCGGGAGGACTGGGGGAGCAGTACTTC
TRBV6-6	NA	many	TRBJ2-7	CASSHLSSHYEQYF	TGTGCCAGCAGTCACCTCTCTTCGCACTACGAGCAGTACTTC
TRBV9	TRBD1	many	TRBJ2-3	CASSINRDSASNTQYF	TGTGCCAGCAGCATCAACCGGGACAGTGCATCGAATACGCAGTATTTT
TRBV19	NA	many	TRBJ2-3	CASTFSGREDTQYF	TGTGCCAGTACCTTCTCCGGACGCGAAGATACGCAGTATTTT
TRBV7-8	NA	NA	TRBJ2-3	CASTERAGKTDTQYF	TGTGCCAGCACCGAGCGGGCGGGAAAAACAGATACGCAGTATTTT
TRBV19	NA	many	TRBJ2-7	CASSMGGPVTGYEQYF	TGTGCCAGTAGTATGGGGGGGCCCGTTACCGGCTACGAGCAGTACTTC
TRBV5-1	TRBD1	many	TRBJ1-1	CASSLLGTGGMNTEAFF	TGCGCCAGCAGCTTGTTGGGGACAGGGGGTATGAACACTGAAGCTTTCTTT
TRBV20-1	TRBD1	many	TRBJ2-7	CSADQRQGSSYEQYF	TGCAGTGCCGACCAACGACAGGGCAGCTCCTACGAGCAGTACTTC
TRBV7-8	NA	many	TRBJ2-4	CASSGDSGSKNIQYF	TGTGCCAGCAGCGGGGACAGCGGGTCCAAAAACATTCAGTACTTC
TRBV6-5	NA	many	TRBJ1-4	CASSIRDDNEKLFF	TGTGCCAGCAGTATCCGGGACGATAATGAAAAACTGTTTTTT
TRBV5-8	TRBD2	many	TRBJ2-7	CASSLSSSGSYEQYF	TGTGCCAGCAGCTTGTCTTCTAGCGGGAGCTACGAGCAGTACTTC
TRBV28	NA	NA	TRBJ2-7	CASSFNHNYDRYF	TGTGCCAGCAGTTTTAATCACAACTACGATCGGTACTTC
TRBV7-9	NA	many	TRBJ2-5	CASSPLIRQGQETQYF	TGTGCCAGCAGCCCGTTAATAAGACAAGGGCAAGAGACCCAGTACTTC
TRBV20-1	TRBD2	many	TRBJ2-7	CSARDRRRGGPYEQYF	TGCAGTGCTAGAGATCGTAGGCGCGGGGGACCCTACGAGCAGTACTTC
TRBV27	TRBD1	many	TRBJ2-7	CASSPYHGQGYEQYF	TGTGCCAGCAGTCCCTACCATGGACAGGGCTACGAGCAGTACTTC
TRBV30	NA	NA	TRBJ1-1	CAWIPMAYLNTEAFF	TGTGCCTGGATACCTATGGCATATTTGAACACTGAAGCTTTCTTT
TRBV29-1	TRBD1	medium-sized	TRBJ1-2	CSVEDRLKNYGYTF	TGCAGCGTTGAGGACAGGCTAAAGAACTATGGCTACACCTTC
TRBV12-5	NA	NA	TRBJ1-4	CASANPTGPTNEKLFF	TGTGCTAGTGCCAACCCGACAGGTCCAACTAATGAAAAACTGTTTTTT
TRBV25-1	NA	medium-sized	TRBJ2-7	CASSEYINEQYF	TGTGCCAGCAGTGAATATATCAACGAGCAGTACTTC
TRBV5-1	TRBD1	many	TRBJ2-1	CASSSLTGEEGNEQFF	TGCGCCAGCAGCTCCCTTACAGGGGAAGAAGGGAATGAGCAGTTCTTC
TRBV6-2/TRBV6-3	NA	many	TRBJ1-1	CASSSGVGNTEAFF	TGTGCCAGCAGTTCAGGGGTAGGCAACACTGAAGCTTTCTTT
TRBV15	NA	medium-sized	TRBJ1-5	CATSSARSGNQPQHF	TGTGCCACCAGCAGCGCAAGATCGGGCAATCAGCCCCAGCATTTT
TRBV28	NA	many	TRBJ2-7	CASSLGRSETYEQYF	TGTGCCAGCAGTTTAGGCCGTAGCGAAACCTACGAGCAGTACTTC
TRBV7-3	NA	NA	TRBJ2-3	CASSSMDSGDTQYF	TGTGCCAGCAGCTCGATGGACAGCGGCGATACGCAGTATTTT
TRBV4-2	NA	NA	TRBJ2-7	CASSRVSYEQYF	TGTGCCAGCAGCCGGGTGTCCTACGAGCAGTACTTC
TRBV29-1	TRBD1	medium-sized	TRBJ2-7	CSVEDRGRGYEQYF	TGCAGCGTTGAAGATCGGGGCAGGGGGTACGAGCAGTACTTC